Presented here are 25 T cell receptor beta chains from one specimen sequenced in a study of shared clonotypes between healthy human individuals. The method was immunoSEQ multiplex PCR; TCRdb's version includes in-frame clones alone and lacks a portion of them. The sample contains millions of clones, 85% to 95% of which appear only once. CD8 cells regarded as naive lacked CD45RO, were positively chosen for CCR7, and omitted terminally differentiated effector memory CD45RA+ cells. The sample taken for sequencing was naive CD8+ T cells sorted from blood. The receptors shown here come from a man younger than 35 in good health.

V usage is TRBV7-2 and J usage is TRBJ2-1, with TRBD1 identical over 8 bases. The J segment lost 5 bases and the V segment lost 1 base, leaving 10 bases of the junction unmatched. Germline V gives CDR1 SGHTA, CDR2 FQGNSA. The CDR3 length is 17 residues. For the CDR3, the DNA is TGTGCCAGCAGCTTAGTTGGCGGACAGGGCCCCCACAATGAGCAGTTCTTC. It is translated as CASSLVGGQGPHNEQFF. The whole variable domain, remainder taken from reference TRBV7-2 and TRBJ2-1, is GAGVSQSPSNKVTEKGKDVELRCDPISGHTALYWYRQSLGQGLEFLIYFQGNSAPDKSGLPSDRFSAERTGGSVSTLTIQRTQQEDSAVYLCASSLVGGQGPHNEQFFGPGTRLTVL.

The V gene is TRBV10-1, the J gene TRBJ2-7, with 7 bases that match TRBD1. Germline assignment: CDR1 WNHNN and CDR2 SYGVQD (reference sequence). With 3 bases clipped from V and 5 bases from J, the junction kept 7 bases outside the gene matches. The CDR3 contains 14 residues. CDR3: CASSDPGTAHEQYF. Written as DNA, the CDR3 is TGCGCCAGCAGTGATCCCGGGACAGCCCACGAGCAGTACTTC.

The CDR3 is CASSQDLGGGTEAFF. CDR3 DNA: TGCGCCAGCAGCCAAGATCTTGGGGGCGGCACTGAAGCTTTCTTT. The J gene is TRBJ1-1, the V gene TRBV4-1; D may be TRBD1 (6 bases). The V end was cut by 0 bases, the J end by 4 bases, with 12 bases between. CDR3 length: 15 residues. CDR1 and CDR2 (germline): MGHRA, YSYEKL.

The rearrangement links TRBV6-6 to TRBJ2-3, with a tentative D call TRBD2 (6 bases). The germline gives CDR1 MNHNY, CDR2 SVGAGI (reference sequence). V lost 0 bases and J 2 bases, leaving 9 bases between the germline ends. This CDR3 is 15 amino acids long. The CDR3 bases are TGTGCCAGCAGTTACTCGAGACTAGTCACAGATACGCAGTATTTT. Protein: CASSYSRLVTDTQYF.

This chain joins TRBV27 and TRBJ2-1, with 11 bases matching TRBD2. V was pared by 5 bases and J by 7 bases, with 7 bases of the junction left unmatched. The CDR3 spans 15 residues. Germline V gene sequence: CDR1 MNHEY, CDR2 SMNVEV (reference sequence). Written as DNA, the CDR3 is TGTGCCAGCAGTCTAGCGGGGGGCTCCGGGAATGAGCAGTTCTTC. Protein: CASSLAGGSGNEQFF.

Regarding this clone: Additional DNA sequences in this sample encode the identical CDR3. The chain is built from TRBV28 and TRBJ2-1, with D possibly being TRBD1 (5 bases). V was trimmed by 7 bases and J by 1 base, leaving 8 bases between them. This CDR3 spans 13 amino acids. Germline assignment: CDR1 MDHEN and CDR2 SYDVKM. Here the CDR3 reads CASNRGSYNEQFF. CDR3 bases: TGTGCCAGCAATAGGGGTTCCTACAATGAGCAGTTCTTC.

V and J are TRBV6-5 and TRBJ2-7, with D unclear. Trimming removed 1 base at V and 2 bases at J, with 15 bases between. Per the germline V gene, CDR1 is MNHEY and CDR2 is SVGAGI. There are 16 residues in the CDR3. The CDR3 sequence is CASSYYDSGGPYEQYF. Written as DNA, the CDR3 is TGTGCCAGCAGTTACTATGACTCAGGTGGTCCCTACGAGCAGTACTTC.

The chain combines TRBV7-2 with TRBJ2-7; no definite D call. The CDR3 is 15 residues long. With 8 bases removed from V and 2 bases from J, the gap between germline ends came to 19 bases. Germline CDR1 SGHTA, CDR2 FQGNSA. The CDR3, as DNA: TGTGCCAGCGAAGACCCCTCAGGTGACCCCTACGAGCAGTACTTC. This gives the protein CASEDPSGDPYEQYF.

The chain uses TRBV27 and TRBJ2-7; unclear D gene. The CDR3 is made up of 13 amino acids. Trimming removed 5 bases from V and 4 bases from J, with 12 bases in between. Germline V gene data show CDR1 as MNHEY and CDR2 as SMNVEV (reference sequence). The CDR3 here is CASSPGLIYEQYF. In nucleotides, the CDR3 is TGTGCCAGCAGTCCCGGGCTAATTTACGAGCAGTACTTC.

The rearrangement joins TRBV4-2 to TRBJ1-4, with 8 bases identical to TRBD1. Trimming took 0 bases from V and 3 from J; bases not matched to a gene: 6. CDR3 length equals 17 residues. In germline, CDR1 is LGHNA, CDR2 YNFKEQ. The CDR3 loop reads CASSQDFRDRSNEKLFF. The DNA for the CDR3 is TGTGCCAGCAGCCAAGATTTCAGGGACAGGTCTAATGAAAAACTGTTTTTT.

The V and J genes are TRBV5-1 and TRBJ2-5, with 10 positions matching TRBD1. V trimming: 5 bases; J trimming: 5 bases; junction bases outside the gene matches: 9. Germline-derived CDR1 and CDR2 are SGHRS and YFSETQ. CDR3 size: 15 residues. CDR3 DNA: TGCGCCAGCAGTTGGGGGACAGGGGTCGATGAGACCCAGTACTTC. Protein sequence: CASSWGTGVDETQYF.

The V call is TRBV7-3, the J call TRBJ2-7; D gene ambiguous. V was clipped by 5 bases and J by 2 bases, with 4 bases between them. This CDR3 is built from 11 residues. Germline-derived CDR1 and CDR2 are SGHTA and FQGTGA. The CDR3 bases are TGTGCCAGCAGCATGCCCTACGAGCAGTACTTC. Amino acid sequence: CASSMPYEQYF.

Of note for this clone: Other nucleotide sequences in the sample specify the same CDR3. The V call is TRBV28, the J call TRBJ2-7; TRBD2 is a possible D gene (5 bases). The V end was cut by 2 bases, the J end by 1 base, with 9 bases between. The germline V gene encodes CDR1 MDHEN and CDR2 SYDVKM. There are 14 residues in the CDR3. CDR3 protein: CASSLGGTSYEQYF. Written as DNA, the CDR3 is TGTGCCAGCAGTTTAGGAGGTACTTCCTACGAGCAGTACTTC.

About this clone: Other DNA sequences in the sample encode the same CDR3. The chain couples TRBV7-6 to TRBJ2-7; 8 nucleotides align to TRBD1. Germline V CDR1 and CDR2: SGHVS, FNYEAQ. This CDR3 comprises 14 residues. The ends lost 5 bases at V and 3 bases at J; junction bases unmatched: 6. In DNA, the CDR3 is TGTGCCAGCAGCGCCGGGACAGGAGGCTACGAGCAGTACTTC. It specifies CASSAGTGGYEQYF.

The chain is built from TRBV27 and TRBJ2-7, with D perhaps TRBD1 (6 bases). There are 15 residues in the CDR3. Germline V gene lookup returns CDR1 MNHEY and CDR2 SMNVEV (reference sequence). Deletions cut 3 bases from V and 1 base from J, with 13 bases between. The CDR3 DNA follows: TGTGCCAGCAGTTTCTTAGGGACATTGTCCTACGAGCAGTACTTC. This sequence encodes CASSFLGTLSYEQYF.

The chain couples TRBV7-6 to TRBJ2-5, with D perhaps matching TRBD1 or TRBD2 (7 bases each). The ends were cut back, 2 bases at V and 1 base at J, with 20 bases in the middle. CDR3 size: 18 residues. Per the germline V gene, CDR1 is SGHVS and CDR2 is FNYEAQ. CDR3: CASSLWAGARGLQETQYF. The CDR3 region has the DNA TGTGCCAGCAGCTTATGGGCGGGGGCGAGGGGGCTCCAAGAGACCCAGTACTTC. The complete variable domain, with remaining parts taken from reference TRBV7-6 and TRBJ2-5, reads GAGVSQSPRYKVTKRGQDVALRCDPISGHVSLYWYRQALGQGPEFLTYFNYEAQQDKSGLPNDRFSAERPEGSISTLTIQRTEQRDSAMYRCASSLWAGARGLQETQYFGPGTRLLVL.

CDR3 region: CASSSDSSPLHF. CDR3 coding DNA: TGTGCCAGCAGCTCTGACAGCTCACCCCTCCACTTT. This rearrangement joins TRBV11-2 to TRBJ1-6; tentative D call: TRBD1 (5 bases). The CDR3 is 12 residues long. V was trimmed by 4 bases and J by 10 bases, leaving 8 bases between them. CDR1 SGHAT and CDR2 FQNNGV come from the germline V gene.

The V call is TRBV5-1, the J call TRBJ2-3, with D perhaps given as TRBD1 or TRBD2 (6 bases each). This CDR3 is built from 16 residues. Trimming pared 0 bases from V and 1 base from J, leaving 12 bases between. Germline lookup yields CDR1 SGHRS and CDR2 YFSETQ. As DNA, the CDR3 is TGCGCCAGCAGCTTGGCGGGGGCCGTTGGCACAGATACGCAGTATTTT. This codes for CASSLAGAVGTDTQYF.

V usage is TRBV5-6 and J usage is TRBJ1-2; D is undetermined. The CDR3 loop spans 15 amino acids. Germline V gene data show CDR1 as SGHDT and CDR2 as YYEEEE. Trimming removed 2 bases at V and 0 bases at J, with 11 bases between. CDR3 DNA sequence: TGTGCCAGCAGCTTTCTTACAGAGGCTAACTATGGCTACACCTTC. Translated, it gives CASSFLTEANYGYTF.

This chain uses TRBV5-4 with TRBJ2-2; a weak D match, TRBD2 (6 bases). The CDR3 contains 15 residues. Trimming left V 3 bases short and J 2 bases short, with 11 bases between. The germline V gene encodes CDR1 SGHNT and CDR2 YYREEE (reference sequence). The DNA of the CDR3 is TGTGCCAGCAGCTACGGGACTCCCAACACCGGGGAGCTGTTTTTT. Translating gives CASSYGTPNTGELFF.

The CDR3 protein is CASSLRQRNEKLFF. The CDR3 DNA reads TGTGCCAGCAGCTTGCGACAGCGTAATGAAAAACTGTTTTTT. The chain combines TRBV13 with TRBJ1-4; D may be TRBD1 (5 bases). V was shortened by 3 bases and J by 4 bases, with 9 bases between the two germline ends. Germline CDR1 PRHDT, CDR2 FYEKMQ (reference sequence). This CDR3 is 14 amino acids long.

The chain recombines TRBV6-6 with TRBJ2-6; D not resolved. This CDR3 has 13 amino acids. Germline V gene lookup returns CDR1 MNHNY and CDR2 SVGAGI (reference sequence). V lost 2 bases and J lost 9, with 8 bases in between. The CDR3 DNA follows: TGTGCCAGCAGTTACCTCACGGGCAACGTCCTGACTTTC. It codes for CASSYLTGNVLTF.

The chain carries TRBV9 and TRBJ2-7; D ambiguous. Between the trimmed V and J ends, which lost 7 bases and 3 bases, there was a span of 14 bases. The CDR3 runs to 13 residues. Germline V gene sequence: CDR1 SGDLS, CDR2 YYNGEE. The CDR3 reads CASALSPDYEQYF. Written as DNA, the CDR3 is TGTGCCAGCGCCCTCTCCCCCGACTACGAGCAGTACTTC.

On this clone: Additional DNA sequences in this sample encode the identical CDR3. The V call is TRBV7-6, the J call TRBJ2-7; D is unclear. The V end was cut by 1 base, the J end by 1 base, with 5 bases between. The CDR3 contains 13 residues. Per the germline V gene, CDR1 is SGHVS and CDR2 is FNYEAQ. Here the CDR3 DNA reads TGTGCCAGCAGCTTAGAATCGTCCTACGAGCAGTACTTC. Translated: CASSLESSYEQYF.

V usage is TRBV27 and J usage is TRBJ2-5; TRBD2 aligns across 10 bases. The V gene's germline CDR1 is MNHEY and CDR2 SMNVEV (reference sequence). V was pared by 5 bases and J by 1 base, with 4 bases of the junction left unmatched. The CDR3 has 15 residues. This chain's CDR3 is CASSLAGAVQETQYF. CDR3 nucleotides: TGTGCCAGCAGTCTAGCGGGGGCCGTCCAAGAGACCCAGTACTTC.